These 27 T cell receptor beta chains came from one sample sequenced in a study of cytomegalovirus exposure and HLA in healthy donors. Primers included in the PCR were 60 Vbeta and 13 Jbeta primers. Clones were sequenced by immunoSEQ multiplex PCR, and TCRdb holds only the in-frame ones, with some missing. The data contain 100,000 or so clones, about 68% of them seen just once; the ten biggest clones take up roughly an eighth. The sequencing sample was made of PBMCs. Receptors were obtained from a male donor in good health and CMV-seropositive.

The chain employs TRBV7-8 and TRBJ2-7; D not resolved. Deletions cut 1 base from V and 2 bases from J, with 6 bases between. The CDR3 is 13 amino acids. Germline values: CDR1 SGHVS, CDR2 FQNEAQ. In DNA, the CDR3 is TGTGCCAGCAGCTTAGACAGAACCTACGAGCAGTACTTC. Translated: CASSLDRTYEQYF.

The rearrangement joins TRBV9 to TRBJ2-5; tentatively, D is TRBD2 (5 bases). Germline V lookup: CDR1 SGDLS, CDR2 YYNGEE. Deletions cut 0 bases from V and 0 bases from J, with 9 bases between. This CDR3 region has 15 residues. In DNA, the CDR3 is TGTGCCAGCAGCGTAGGTCCGGGGAACCAAGAGACCCAGTACTTC. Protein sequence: CASSVGPGNQETQYF. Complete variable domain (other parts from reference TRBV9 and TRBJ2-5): DSGVTQTPKHLITATGQRVTLRCSPRSGDLSVYWYQQSLDQGLQFLIQYYNGEERAKGNILERFSAQQFPDLHSELNLSSLELGDSALYFCASSVGPGNQETQYFGPGTRLLVL.

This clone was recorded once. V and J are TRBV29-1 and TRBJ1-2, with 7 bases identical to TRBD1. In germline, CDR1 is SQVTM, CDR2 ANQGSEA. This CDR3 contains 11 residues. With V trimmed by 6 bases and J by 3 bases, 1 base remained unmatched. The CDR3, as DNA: TGCAGCGTCGGGACAGACTATGGCTACACCTTC. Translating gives CSVGTDYGYTF.

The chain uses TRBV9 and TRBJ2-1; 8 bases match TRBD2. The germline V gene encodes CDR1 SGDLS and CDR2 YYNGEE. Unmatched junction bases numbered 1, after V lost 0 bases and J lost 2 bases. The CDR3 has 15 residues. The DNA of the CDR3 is TGTGCCAGCAGCGTAGACGGGGGGGCCTACAATGAGCAGTTCTTC. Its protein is CASSVDGGAYNEQFF.

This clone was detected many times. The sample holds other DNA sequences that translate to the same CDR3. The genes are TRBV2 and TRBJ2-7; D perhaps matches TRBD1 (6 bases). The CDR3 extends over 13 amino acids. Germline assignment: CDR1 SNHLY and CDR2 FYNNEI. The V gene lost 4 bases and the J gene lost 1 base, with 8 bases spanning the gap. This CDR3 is CASSGDTSYEQYF. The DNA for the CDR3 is TGTGCCAGCAGTGGGGACACGTCCTACGAGCAGTACTTC. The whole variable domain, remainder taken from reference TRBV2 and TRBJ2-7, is EPEVTQTPSHQVTQMGQEVILRCVPISNHLYFYWYRQILGQKVEFLVSFYNNEISEKSEIFDDQFSVERPDGSNFTLKIRSTKLEDSAMYFCASSGDTSYEQYFGPGTRLTVT.

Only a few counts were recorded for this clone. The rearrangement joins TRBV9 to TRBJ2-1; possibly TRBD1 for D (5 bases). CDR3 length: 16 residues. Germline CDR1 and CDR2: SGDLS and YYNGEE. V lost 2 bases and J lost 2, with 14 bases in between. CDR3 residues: CASSVGAGLTYNEQFF. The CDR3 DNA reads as TGTGCCAGCAGCGTTGGTGCAGGGTTAACCTACAATGAGCAGTTCTTC.

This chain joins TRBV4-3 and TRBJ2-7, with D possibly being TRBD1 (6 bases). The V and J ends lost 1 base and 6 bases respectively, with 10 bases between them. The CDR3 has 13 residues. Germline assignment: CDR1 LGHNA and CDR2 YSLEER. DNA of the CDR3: TGCGCCAGCAGCCAAGGGTTAGGGGGCGAGCAGTACTTC. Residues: CASSQGLGGEQYF.

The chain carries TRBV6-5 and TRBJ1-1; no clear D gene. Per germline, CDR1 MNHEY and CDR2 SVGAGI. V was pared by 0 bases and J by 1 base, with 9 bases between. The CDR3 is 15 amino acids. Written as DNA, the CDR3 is TGTGCCAGCAGTTACTCGGCGAGAGGGAACACTGAAGCTTTCTTT. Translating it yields CASSYSARGNTEAFF.

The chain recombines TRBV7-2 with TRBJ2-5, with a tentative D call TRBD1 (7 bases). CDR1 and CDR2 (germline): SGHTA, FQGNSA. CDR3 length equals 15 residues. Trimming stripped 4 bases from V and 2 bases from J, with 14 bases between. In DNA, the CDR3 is TGTGCCAGCAGCTCAGGGGGGACAGAGCAAGAGACCCAGTACTTC. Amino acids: CASSSGGTEQETQYF.

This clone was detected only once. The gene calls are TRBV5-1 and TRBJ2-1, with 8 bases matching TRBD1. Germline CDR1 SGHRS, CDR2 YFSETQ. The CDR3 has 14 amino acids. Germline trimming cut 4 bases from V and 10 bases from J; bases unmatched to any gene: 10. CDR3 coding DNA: TGCGCCAGCAGCAATGGGCAGGGGGCAAGGGAGCAGTTCTTC. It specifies CASSNGQGAREQFF.

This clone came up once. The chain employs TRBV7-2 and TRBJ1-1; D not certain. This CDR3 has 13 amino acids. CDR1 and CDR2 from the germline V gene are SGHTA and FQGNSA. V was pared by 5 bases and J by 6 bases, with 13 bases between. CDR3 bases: TGTGCCAGCAGCCCCCCGGGTATGGCTGAAGCTTTCTTT. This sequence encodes CASSPPGMAEAFF. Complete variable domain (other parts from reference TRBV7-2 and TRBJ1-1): GAGVSQSPSNKVTEKGKDVELRCDPISGHTALYWYRQSLGQGLEFLIYFQGNSAPDKSGLPSDRFSAERTGGSVSTLTIQRTQQEDSAVYLCASSPPGMAEAFFGQGTRLTVV.

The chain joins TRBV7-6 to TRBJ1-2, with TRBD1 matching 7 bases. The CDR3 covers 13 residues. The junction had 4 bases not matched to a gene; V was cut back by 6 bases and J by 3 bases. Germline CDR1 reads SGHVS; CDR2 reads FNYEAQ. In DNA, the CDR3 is TGTGCCAGCAGGTCAGACAGGGACTATGGCTACACCTTC. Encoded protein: CASRSDRDYGYTF. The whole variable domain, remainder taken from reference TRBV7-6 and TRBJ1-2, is GAGVSQSPRYKVTKRGQDVALRCDPISGHVSLYWYRQALGQGPEFLTYFNYEAQQDKSGLPNDRFSAERPEGSISTLTIQRTEQRDSAMYRCASRSDRDYGYTFGSGTRLTVV.

This CDR3 is CACYNRATNEKLFF. DNA of the CDR3: TGTGCCTGCTACAACCGGGCAACTAATGAAAAACTGTTTTTT. The V call is TRBV30, the J call TRBJ1-4; no clear D. Trimming removed 6 bases from V and 0 bases from J, with 11 bases in between. Per the germline V gene, CDR1 is GTSNPN and CDR2 is SVGIG (reference sequence). This CDR3 has 14 amino acids.

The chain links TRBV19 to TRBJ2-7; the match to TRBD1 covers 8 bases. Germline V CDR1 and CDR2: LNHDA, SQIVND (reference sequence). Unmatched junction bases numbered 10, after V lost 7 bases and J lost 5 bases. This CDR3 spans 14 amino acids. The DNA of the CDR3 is TGTGCCAGTACCCCAACAGGGGGAATAAACGAGCAGTACTTC. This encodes CASTPTGGINEQYF.

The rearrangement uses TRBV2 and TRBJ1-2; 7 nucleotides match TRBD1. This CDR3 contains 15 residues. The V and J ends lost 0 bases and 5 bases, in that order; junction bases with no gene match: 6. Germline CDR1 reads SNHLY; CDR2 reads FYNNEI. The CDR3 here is CASSEAYRGRYGYTF. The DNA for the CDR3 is TGTGCCAGCAGTGAAGCGTACAGGGGAAGGTATGGCTACACCTTC.

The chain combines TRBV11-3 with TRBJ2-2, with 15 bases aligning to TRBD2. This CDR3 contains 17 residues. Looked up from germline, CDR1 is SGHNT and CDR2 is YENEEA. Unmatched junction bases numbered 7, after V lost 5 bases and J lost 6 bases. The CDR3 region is CASSQGLAGGYSGELFF. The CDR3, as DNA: TGTGCCAGCAGCCAAGGACTAGCGGGGGGGTACTCCGGGGAGCTGTTTTTT.

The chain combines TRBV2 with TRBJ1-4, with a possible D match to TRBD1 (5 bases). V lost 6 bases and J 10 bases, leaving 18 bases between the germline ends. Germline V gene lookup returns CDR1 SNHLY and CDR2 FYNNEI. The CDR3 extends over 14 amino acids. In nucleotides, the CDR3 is TGTGCCAGCAGGGACACCGTCCCCTCTCGAAAACTGTTTTTT. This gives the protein CASRDTVPSRKLFF.

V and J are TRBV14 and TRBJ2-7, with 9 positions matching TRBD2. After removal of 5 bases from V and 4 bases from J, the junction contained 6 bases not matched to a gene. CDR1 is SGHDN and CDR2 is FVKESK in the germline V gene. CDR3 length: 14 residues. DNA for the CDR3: TGTGCCAGCAGCGCCCTAGCGGGGATTTACGAGCAGTACTTC. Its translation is CASSALAGIYEQYF.

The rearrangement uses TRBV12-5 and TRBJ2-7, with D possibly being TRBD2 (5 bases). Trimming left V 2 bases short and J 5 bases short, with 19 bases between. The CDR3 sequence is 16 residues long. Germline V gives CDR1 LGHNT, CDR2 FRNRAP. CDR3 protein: CASGLTPAAGGDEQYF. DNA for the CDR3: TGTGCTAGTGGTTTGACCCCGGCCGCGGGTGGCGACGAGCAGTACTTC.

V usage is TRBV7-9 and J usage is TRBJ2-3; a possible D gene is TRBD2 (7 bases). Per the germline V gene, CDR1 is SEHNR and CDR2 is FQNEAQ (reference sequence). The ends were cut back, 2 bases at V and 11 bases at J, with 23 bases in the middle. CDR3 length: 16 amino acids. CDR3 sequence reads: CASSLNDGGPLMRQYF. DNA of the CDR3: TGTGCCAGCAGCTTAAATGACGGGGGGCCCCTTATGAGGCAGTATTTT.

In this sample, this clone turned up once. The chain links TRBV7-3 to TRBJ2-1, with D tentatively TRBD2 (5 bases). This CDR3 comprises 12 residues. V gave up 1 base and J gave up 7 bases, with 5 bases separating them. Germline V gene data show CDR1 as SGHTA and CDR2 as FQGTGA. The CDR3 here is CASSLRGNEQFF. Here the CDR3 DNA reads TGTGCCAGCAGCTTAAGAGGGAATGAGCAGTTCTTC.

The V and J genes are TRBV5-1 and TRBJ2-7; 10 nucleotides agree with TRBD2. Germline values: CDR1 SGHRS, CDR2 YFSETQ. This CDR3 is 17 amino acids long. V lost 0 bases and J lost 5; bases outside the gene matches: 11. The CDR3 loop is CASSLGTSGVQSDEQYF. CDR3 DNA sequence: TGCGCCAGCAGCTTGGGAACTAGCGGGGTTCAGTCGGACGAGCAGTACTTC.

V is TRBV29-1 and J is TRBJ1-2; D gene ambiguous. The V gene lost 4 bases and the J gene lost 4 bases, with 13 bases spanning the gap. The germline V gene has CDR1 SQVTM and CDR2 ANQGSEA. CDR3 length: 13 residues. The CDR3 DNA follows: TGCAGCGTTGTAGAGGACTATAGCTATGGCTACACCTTC. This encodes CSVVEDYSYGYTF.

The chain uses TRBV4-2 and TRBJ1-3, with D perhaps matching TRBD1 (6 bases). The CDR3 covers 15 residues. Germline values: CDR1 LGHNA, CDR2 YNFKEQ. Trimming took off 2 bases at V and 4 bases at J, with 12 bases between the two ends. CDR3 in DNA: TGTGCCAGCAGCCAACTGACAGGTCCCGGAAACACCATATATTTT. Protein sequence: CASSQLTGPGNTIYF.

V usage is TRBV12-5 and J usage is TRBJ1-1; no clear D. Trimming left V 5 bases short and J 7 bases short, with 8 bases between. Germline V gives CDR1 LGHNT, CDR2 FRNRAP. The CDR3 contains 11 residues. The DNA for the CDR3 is TGTGCTAGTGGTCCTACGGGTGAAGCTTTCTTT. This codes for CASGPTGEAFF. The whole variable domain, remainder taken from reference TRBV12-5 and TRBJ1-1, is DARVTQTPRHKVTEMGQEVTMRCQPILGHNTVFWYRQTMMQGLELLAYFRNRAPLDDSGMPKDRFSAEMPDATLATLKIQPSEPRDSAVYFCASGPTGEAFFGQGTRLTVV.

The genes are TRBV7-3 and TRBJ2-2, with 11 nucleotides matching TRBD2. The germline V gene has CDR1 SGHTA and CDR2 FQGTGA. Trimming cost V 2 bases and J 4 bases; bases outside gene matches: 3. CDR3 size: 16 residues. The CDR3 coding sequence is TGTGCCAGCAGCTTAGGGGGACTAGCGGCCACCGGGGAGCTGTTTTTT. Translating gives CASSLGGLAATGELFF.

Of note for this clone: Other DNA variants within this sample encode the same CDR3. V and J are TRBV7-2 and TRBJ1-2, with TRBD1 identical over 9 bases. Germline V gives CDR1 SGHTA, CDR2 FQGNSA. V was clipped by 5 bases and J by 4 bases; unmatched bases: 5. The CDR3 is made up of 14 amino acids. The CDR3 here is CASSPDRGGYGYTF. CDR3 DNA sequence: TGTGCCAGCAGCCCGGACAGGGGAGGCTATGGCTACACCTTC.